This T cell receptor (beta chain) was recovered during a study of T cells in localized non-small cell lung cancer. Data came from immunoSEQ multiplex PCR; TCRdb stores just in-frame clones and leaves some out. The table has around 96,000 clones, around 90% seen once. The sequence came from a woman aged 35 to 75 with stage II squamous cell lung carcinoma. The source was PBMCs, collected before any cancer treatment.

In nucleotides, the CDR3 is TGCGCCAGCAGCCCCCCCGGCACTGAAGCTTTCTTT. Residues: CASSPPGTEAFF. V is TRBV5-1 and J is TRBJ1-1; D is ambiguous. Trimming cost V 4 bases and J 4 bases, with 8 bases left between them. CDR1 is SGHRS and CDR2 is YFSETQ in the germline V gene. CDR3 length: 12 residues.